The clone carrying this T cell receptor (beta chain) appeared a few times. Its cognate antigen is unknown. The data are from a study of T cells in Graves' hyperthyroidism and ophthalmopathy. Points from the study as a whole: Within blood appeared most thyroid clonotypes that had expanded above 0.001.

Between the trimmed V and J ends, which lost 5 bases and 0 bases, there was a span of 11 bases. The CDR3 contains 14 residues. Germline assignment: CDR1 DFQATT and CDR2 SNEGSKA (reference sequence). When ophthalmopathy did not progress within 18 months, Graves' hyperthyroidism was considered stable. Diagnoses were established using clinical symptoms, serum thyroxine and TRAb, thyroid ultrasound and orbital computed tomography. Authors of the study amplified TCR beta CDR3 regions from RNA transcripts. Researchers ran a first-round RT-PCR on the TCR CDR3 using the HTBI primer set. Via MiXCR, TCRdb re-called the multiplex PCR reads, giving one row per CDR3 protein. The table has a few hundred thousand distinct CDR3 sequences, around 15% seen once.

The rearrangement links TRBV20-1 to TRBJ2-1, with no clear D. Sequencing was carried out using blood. The TCR originated in a woman aged 18-29 years with Graves' hyperthyroidism. The CDR3 coding sequence is TGCAGTGCTTACCATGAGGACTCCTACAATGAGCAGTTCTTC. Its translation is CSAYHEDSYNEQFF.